This passage covers 5 T cell receptor beta chains from one sample sequenced in a study of shared clonotypes between healthy human individuals. Some clones are missing from TCRdb's copy, which holds only in-frame ones; the method was immunoSEQ multiplex PCR. The sample consists of millions of clones, about 93% of them appearing once. Terminally differentiated effector memory CD45RA+ cells were left out of the naive CD8 fraction, which was CD45RO-negative and positively selected for CCR7. The material sequenced was naive CD8+ T cells from PBMCs. The receptor source for this set is a young man in good health. Some clones in this sample may be carry-over from other donors' samples.

The chain couples TRBV10-2 to TRBJ1-1; TRBD1 matches 9 bases. V trimming: 4 bases; J trimming: 0 bases; junction bases outside the gene matches: 6. The CDR3 is 16 residues long. Per germline, CDR1 WSHSY and CDR2 SAAADI. CDR3 in amino acids: CASSVGTGLVNTEAFF. DNA for the CDR3: TGCGCCAGCAGTGTCGGGACAGGGCTTGTGAACACTGAAGCTTTCTTT.

The CDR3 sequence: CASSDRLDTEAFF. The CDR3 DNA reads as TGTGCCAGCAGCGACAGGCTGGACACTGAAGCTTTCTTT. This chain links TRBV28 with TRBJ1-1; D perhaps matches TRBD1 (6 bases). V lost 6 bases, J lost 3 bases, and 11 bases lay in between. The CDR3 sequence is 13 residues long. Germline assignment: CDR1 MDHEN and CDR2 SYDVKM.

The gene calls are TRBV4-2 and TRBJ2-7, with 8 bases aligning to TRBD1. Trimming took 2 bases from V and 2 from J; bases not matched to a gene: 8. CDR3 size: 16 residues. Germline V gene data show CDR1 as LGHNA and CDR2 as YNFKEQ. The CDR3 bases are TGTGCCAGCAGCCAACGGAGGACAGGGTTGCCCTACGAGCAGTACTTC. Translated, it gives CASSQRRTGLPYEQYF.

The genes are TRBV20-1 and TRBJ1-2; D gene unclear. V was clipped by 3 bases and J by 6 bases, with 2 bases between them. CDR1 is DFQATT, CDR2 SNEGSKA, per germline (reference sequence). The CDR3 runs to 9 residues. This CDR3 is CSASHGYTF. The CDR3 bases are TGCAGTGCTAGTCATGGCTACACCTTC.

V is TRBV5-4 and J is TRBJ2-7; 8 bases fit TRBD2. The CDR3 is 15 amino acids. The V gene end was trimmed by 3 bases and the J gene end by 4 bases; junction bases not matched to a gene: 9. The germline V gene encodes CDR1 SGHNT and CDR2 YYREEE (reference sequence). The CDR3 region is CASSSGEAGVYEQYF. The CDR3 DNA follows: TGTGCCAGCAGCTCAGGGGAAGCGGGAGTGTACGAGCAGTACTTC.